A selection of T cell receptor beta chains follows, all from one sample in a study of blood T cell repertoires in COVID-19. Assay used: immunoSEQ multiplex PCR; TCRdb lists only in-frame clones, some missing. The repertoire holds roughly 250,000 clones, with 65% to 90% as singletons. The material sequenced was peripheral blood. All receptors derive from a woman aged 50 to 60 with acute or convalescent COVID-19. The CDR3 runs from the conserved cysteine through the conserved F or W. A D gene is named only where the DNA matches it firmly.

d_call j_call v_call cdr3_aa cdr3_nt
- TRBJ1-5 TRBV19 CASSPDRYGSPQHF TGTGCCAGTAGTCCCGACAGGTATGGATCGCCCCAGCATTTT
TRBD2 TRBJ2-5 TRBV3-1/TRBV3-2 CASSQDAGRAGETQYF TGTGCCAGCAGCCAAGACGCGGGGAGGGCCGGGGAGACCCAGTACTTC
TRBD2 TRBJ2-2 TRBV4-1 CASSRVGAGPAGELFF TGCGCCAGCAGCCGGGTAGGAGCGGGACCTGCCGGGGAGCTGTTTTTT
TRBD2 TRBJ2-7 TRBV2 CASDLSGTVRAAHF TGTGCCAGCGACCTTAGCGGGACCGTCCGCGCGGCGCACTTC
TRBD1 TRBJ1-5 TRBV5-1 CAVLGPGVSISDRGGYSNQPQHF TGCGCCGTTCTAGGACCAGGGGTCTCCATATCCGACAGGGGGGGATATAGCAATCAGCCCCAGCATTTT
TRBD1 TRBJ1-5 TRBV28 CALGTGYQPQHF TGTGCCCTAGGGACAGGGTATCAGCCCCAGCATTTT
- TRBJ1-1 TRBV7-2 CASSPFLPGLTEAFF TGTGCCAGCAGCCCCTTTTTACCGGGGTTGACTGAAGCTTTCTTT
- TRBJ2-5 TRBV10-3 CAISVGSLGKETQYF TGTGCCATCAGTGTAGGGTCCCTCGGGAAGGAGACCCAGTACTTC
TRBD1 TRBJ1-4 TRBV7-9 CASSKQGPRGNEKLFF TGTGCCAGCAGCAAACAGGGGCCTCGGGGTAATGAAAAACTGTTTTTT
TRBD2 TRBJ2-5 TRBV25-1 CATTMGSSGSKETQYF TGTGCCACCACAATGGGGTCTAGCGGGAGTAAAGAGACCCAGTACTTC
TRBD1 TRBJ1-3 TRBV6-1 CASSELDRGGNTIYF TGTGCCAGCAGTGAATTGGACAGGGGTGGAAACACCATATATTTT
- TRBJ2-5 TRBV7-2 CASSLNPGVVETQYF TGTGCCAGCAGCTTAAATCCGGGGGTAGTGGAGACCCAGTACTTC
- TRBJ2-4 TRBV3-1/TRBV3-2 CASSPDSTAKNIQYF TGTGCCAGCAGCCCGGACTCGACGGCCAAAAACATTCAGTACTTC
- TRBJ1-2 TRBV21-1 CASSKVLGQGAIGYGYTF TGTGCCAGCAGCAAAGTCTTAGGACAGGGGGCTATTGGGTATGGCTACACCTTC
- TRBJ1-1 TRBV2 CASRLEGGTEAFF TGTGCCAGCAGACTGGAGGGCGGCACTGAAGCTTTCTTT
TRBD2 TRBJ2-3 TRBV2 CASSVIVFTSGDPRGTDTQYF TGTGCCAGCAGTGTGATCGTTTTTACTAGCGGGGACCCGAGGGGCACAGATACGCAGTATTTT
- TRBJ1-6 TRBV4-2 CASSQGGLVGSPLHF TGTGCCAGCAGCCAAGGGGGGCTGGTGGGTTCACCCCTCCACTTT
- TRBJ2-3 TRBV28 CASSQRTGSWDTQYF TGTGCCAGCAGTCAAAGGACTGGGTCTTGGGATACGCAGTATTTT